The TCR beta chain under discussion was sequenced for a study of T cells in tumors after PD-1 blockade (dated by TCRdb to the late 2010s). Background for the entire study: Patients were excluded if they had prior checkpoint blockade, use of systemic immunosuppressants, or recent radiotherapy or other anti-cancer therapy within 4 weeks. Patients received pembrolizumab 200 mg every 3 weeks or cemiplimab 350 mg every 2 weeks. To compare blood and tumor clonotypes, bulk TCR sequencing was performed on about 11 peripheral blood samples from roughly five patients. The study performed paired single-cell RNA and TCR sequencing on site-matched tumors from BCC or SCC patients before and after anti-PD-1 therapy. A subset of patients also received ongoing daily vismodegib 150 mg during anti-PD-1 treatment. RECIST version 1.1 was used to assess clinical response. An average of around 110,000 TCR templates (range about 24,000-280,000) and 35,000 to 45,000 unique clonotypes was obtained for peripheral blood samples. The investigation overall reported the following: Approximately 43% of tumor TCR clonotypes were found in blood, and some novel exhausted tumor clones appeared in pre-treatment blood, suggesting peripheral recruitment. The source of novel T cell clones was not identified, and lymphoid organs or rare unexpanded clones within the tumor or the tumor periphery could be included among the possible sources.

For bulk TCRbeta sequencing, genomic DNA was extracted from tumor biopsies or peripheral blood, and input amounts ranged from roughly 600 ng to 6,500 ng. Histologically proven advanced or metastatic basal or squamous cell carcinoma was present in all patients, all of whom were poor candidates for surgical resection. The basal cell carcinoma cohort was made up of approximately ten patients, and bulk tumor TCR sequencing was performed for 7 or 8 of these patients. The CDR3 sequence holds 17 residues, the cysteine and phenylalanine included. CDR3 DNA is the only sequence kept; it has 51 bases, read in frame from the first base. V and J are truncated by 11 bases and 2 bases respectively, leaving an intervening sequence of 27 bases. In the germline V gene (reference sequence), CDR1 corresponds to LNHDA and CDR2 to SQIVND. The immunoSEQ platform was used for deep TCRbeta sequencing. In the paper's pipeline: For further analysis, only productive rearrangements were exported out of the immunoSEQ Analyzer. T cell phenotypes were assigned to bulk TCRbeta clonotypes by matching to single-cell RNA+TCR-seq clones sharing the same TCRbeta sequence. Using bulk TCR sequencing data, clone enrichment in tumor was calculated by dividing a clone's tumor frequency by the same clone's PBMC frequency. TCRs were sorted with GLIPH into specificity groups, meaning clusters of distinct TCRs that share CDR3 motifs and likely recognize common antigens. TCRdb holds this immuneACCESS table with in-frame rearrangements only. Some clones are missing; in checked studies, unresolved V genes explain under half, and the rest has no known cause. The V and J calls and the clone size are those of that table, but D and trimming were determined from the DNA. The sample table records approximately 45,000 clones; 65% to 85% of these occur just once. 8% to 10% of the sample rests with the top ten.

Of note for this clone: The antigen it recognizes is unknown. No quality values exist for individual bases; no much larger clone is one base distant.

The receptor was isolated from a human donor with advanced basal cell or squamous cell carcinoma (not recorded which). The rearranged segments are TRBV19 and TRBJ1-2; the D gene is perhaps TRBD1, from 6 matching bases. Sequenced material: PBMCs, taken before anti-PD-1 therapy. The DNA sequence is TGTGCCGTAAGTCGGACACAGGGAACCGGGGAGAACTATGGCTACACCTTC. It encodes CAVSRTQGTGENYGYTF. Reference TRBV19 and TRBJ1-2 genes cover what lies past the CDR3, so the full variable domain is DGGITQSPKYLFRKEGQNVTLSCEQNLNHDAMYWYRQDPGQGLRLIYYSQIVNDFQKGDIAEGYSVSREKKESFPLTVTSAQKNPTAFYLCAVSRTQGTGENYGYTFGSGTRLTVV.